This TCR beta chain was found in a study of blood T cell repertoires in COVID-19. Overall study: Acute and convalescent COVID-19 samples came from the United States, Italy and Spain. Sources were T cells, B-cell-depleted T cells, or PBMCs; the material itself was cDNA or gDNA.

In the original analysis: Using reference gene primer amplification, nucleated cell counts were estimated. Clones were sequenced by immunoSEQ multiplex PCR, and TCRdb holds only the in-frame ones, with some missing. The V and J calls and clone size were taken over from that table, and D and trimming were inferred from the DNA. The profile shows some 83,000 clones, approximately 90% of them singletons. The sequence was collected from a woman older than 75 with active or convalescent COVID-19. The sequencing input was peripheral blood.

DNA of the CDR3: TGCGCCAGCAGCCCAAGCGGGAGTACCTACGAGCAGTACTTC. It yields the protein CASSPSGSTYEQYF. The chain couples TRBV5-1 to TRBJ2-7, with TRBD2 matching 8 bases. Germline V lookup: CDR1 SGHRS, CDR2 YFSETQ. The CDR3 has 14 residues. V was clipped by 4 bases and J by 2 bases; unmatched bases: 5. The full variable domain, with the rest looked up from reference TRBV5-1 and TRBJ2-7, is KAGVTQTPRYLIKTRGQQVTLSCSPISGHRSVSWYQQTPGQGLQFLFEYFSETQRNKGNFPGRFSGRQFSNSRSEMNVSTLELGDSALYLCASSPSGSTYEQYFGPGTRLTVT.